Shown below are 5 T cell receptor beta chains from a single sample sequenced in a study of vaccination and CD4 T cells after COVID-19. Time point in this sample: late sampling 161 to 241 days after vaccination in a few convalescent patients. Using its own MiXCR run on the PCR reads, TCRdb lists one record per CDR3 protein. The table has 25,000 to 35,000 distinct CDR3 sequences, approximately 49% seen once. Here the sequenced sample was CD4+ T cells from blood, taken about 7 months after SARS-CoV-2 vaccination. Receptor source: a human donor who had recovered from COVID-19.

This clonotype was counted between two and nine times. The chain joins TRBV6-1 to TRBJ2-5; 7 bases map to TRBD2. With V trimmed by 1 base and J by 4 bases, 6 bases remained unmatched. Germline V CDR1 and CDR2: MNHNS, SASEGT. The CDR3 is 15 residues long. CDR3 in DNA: TGTGCCAGCAGTGAAGTGAGGTCGGGGGGAGAGACCCAGTACTTC. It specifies CASSEVRSGGETQYF.

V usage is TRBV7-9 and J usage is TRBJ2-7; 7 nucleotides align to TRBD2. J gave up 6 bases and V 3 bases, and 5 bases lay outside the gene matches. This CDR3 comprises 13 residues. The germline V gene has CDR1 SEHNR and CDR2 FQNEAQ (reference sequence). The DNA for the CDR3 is TGTGCCAGCAGCTTGGCGGGAGTGCCCGAGCAGTACTTC. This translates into CASSLAGVPEQYF.

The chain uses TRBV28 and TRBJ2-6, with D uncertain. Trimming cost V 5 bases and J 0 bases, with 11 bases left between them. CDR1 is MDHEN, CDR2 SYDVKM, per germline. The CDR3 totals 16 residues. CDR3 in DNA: TGTGCCAGCAGTCCAGCAGGCTTCTCTGGGGCCAACGTCCTGACTTTC. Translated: CASSPAGFSGANVLTF.

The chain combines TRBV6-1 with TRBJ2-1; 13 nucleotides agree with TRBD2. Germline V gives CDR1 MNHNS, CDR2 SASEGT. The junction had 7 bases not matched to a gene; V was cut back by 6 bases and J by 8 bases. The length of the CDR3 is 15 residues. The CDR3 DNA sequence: TGTGCCAGCAGGTGGGGGACTAGCGGGATGGATGAGCAGTTCTTC. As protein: CASRWGTSGMDEQFF.

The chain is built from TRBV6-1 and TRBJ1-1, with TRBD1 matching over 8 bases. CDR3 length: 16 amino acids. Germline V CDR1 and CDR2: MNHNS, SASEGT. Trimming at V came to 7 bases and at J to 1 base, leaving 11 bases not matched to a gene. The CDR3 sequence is CASTSGRGPTNTEAFF. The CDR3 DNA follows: TGTGCCAGCACCTCGGGCAGGGGGCCGACGAACACTGAAGCTTTCTTT.